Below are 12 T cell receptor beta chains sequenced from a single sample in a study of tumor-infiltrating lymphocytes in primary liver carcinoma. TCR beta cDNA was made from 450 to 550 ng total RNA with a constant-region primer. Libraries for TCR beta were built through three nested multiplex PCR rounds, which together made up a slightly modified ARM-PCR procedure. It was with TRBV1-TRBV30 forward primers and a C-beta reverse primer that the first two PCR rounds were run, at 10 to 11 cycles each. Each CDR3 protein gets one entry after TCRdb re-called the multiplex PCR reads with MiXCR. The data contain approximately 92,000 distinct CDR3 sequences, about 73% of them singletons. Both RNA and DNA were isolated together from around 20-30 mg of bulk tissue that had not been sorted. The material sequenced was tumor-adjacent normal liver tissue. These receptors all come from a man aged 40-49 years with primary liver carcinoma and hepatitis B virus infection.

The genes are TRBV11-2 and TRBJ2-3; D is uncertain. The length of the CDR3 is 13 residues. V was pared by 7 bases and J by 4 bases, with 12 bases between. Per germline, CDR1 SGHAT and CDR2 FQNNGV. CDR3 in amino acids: CASIKPESDTQYF. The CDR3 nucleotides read TGTGCCAGCATAAAACCCGAGTCAGATACGCAGTATTTT. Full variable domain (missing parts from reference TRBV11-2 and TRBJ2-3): EAGVAQSPRYKIIEKRQSVAFWCNPISGHATLYWYQQILGQGPKLLIQFQNNGVVDDSQLPKDRFSAERLKGVDSTLKIQPAKLEDSAVYLCASIKPESDTQYFGPGTRLTVL.

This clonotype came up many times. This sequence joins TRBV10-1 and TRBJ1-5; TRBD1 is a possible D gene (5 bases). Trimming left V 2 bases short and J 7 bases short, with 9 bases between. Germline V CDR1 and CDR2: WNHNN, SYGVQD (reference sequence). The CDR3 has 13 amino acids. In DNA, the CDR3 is TGCGCCAGCAGTGAGGGGGGGAGCCAGCCCCAGCATTTT. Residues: CASSEGGSQPQHF.

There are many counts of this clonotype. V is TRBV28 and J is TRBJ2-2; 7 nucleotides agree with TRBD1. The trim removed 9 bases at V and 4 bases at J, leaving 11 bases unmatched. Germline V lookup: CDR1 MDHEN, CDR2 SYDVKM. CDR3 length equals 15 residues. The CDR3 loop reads CASSLTGSGTGELFF. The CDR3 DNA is TGTGCCAGTTCATTGACAGGGTCGGGCACCGGGGAGCTGTTTTTT.

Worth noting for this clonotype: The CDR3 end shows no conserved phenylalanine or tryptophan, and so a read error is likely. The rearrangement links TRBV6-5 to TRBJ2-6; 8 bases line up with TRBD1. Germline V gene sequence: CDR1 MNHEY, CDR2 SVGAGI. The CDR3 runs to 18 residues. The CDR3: CASSLWTGMKAGADVLTL. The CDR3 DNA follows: TGTGCCAGCAGCCTTTGGACAGGGATGAAAGCTGGGGCCGACGTCCTGACTTTA.

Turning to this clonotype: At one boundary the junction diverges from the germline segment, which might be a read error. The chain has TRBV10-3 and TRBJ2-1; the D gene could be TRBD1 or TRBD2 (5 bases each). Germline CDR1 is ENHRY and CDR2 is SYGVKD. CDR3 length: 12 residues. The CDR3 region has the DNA TGTGCCATCGGTGACGGGGCAAATGGGCAGTTCTTC. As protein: CAIGDGANGQFF.

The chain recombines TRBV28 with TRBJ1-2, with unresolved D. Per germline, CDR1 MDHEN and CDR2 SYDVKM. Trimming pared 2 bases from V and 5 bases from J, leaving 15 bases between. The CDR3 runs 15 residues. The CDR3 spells CASSLGPGKVYGYTF. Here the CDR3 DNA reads TGTGCCAGCAGTTTAGGTCCGGGGAAGGTGTATGGCTACACCTTC.

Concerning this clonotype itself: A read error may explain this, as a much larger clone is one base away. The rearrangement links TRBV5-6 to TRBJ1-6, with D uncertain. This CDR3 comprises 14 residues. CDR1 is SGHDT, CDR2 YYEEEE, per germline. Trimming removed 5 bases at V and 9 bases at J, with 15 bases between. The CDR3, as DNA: TGTGCCAGCAGAGGTAGCTCAATCAGTTCACCCCTCCACTTT. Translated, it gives CASRGSSISSPLHF. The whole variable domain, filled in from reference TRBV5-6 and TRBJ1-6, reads DAGVTQSPTHLIKTRGQQVTLRCSPKSGHDTVSWYQQALGQGPQFIFQYYEEEERQRGNFPDRFSGHQFPNYSSELNVNALLLGDSALYLCASRGSSISSPLHFGNGTRLTVT.

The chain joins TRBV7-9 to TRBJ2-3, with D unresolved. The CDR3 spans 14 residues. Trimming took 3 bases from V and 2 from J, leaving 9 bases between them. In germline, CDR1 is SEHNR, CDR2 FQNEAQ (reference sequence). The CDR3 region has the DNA TGTGCCAGCAGCTTCAGTCAATACACAGATACGCAGTATTTT. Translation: CASSFSQYTDTQYF.

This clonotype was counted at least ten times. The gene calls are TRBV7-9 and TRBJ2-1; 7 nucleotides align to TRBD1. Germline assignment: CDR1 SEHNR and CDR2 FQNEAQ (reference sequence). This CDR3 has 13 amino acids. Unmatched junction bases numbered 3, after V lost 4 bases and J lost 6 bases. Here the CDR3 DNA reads TGTGCCAGCAGCTCATCAGGGGGCAATGAGCAGTTCTTC. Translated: CASSSSGGNEQFF.

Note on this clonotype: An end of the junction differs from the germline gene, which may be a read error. The CDR3 DNA reads as TGTGCCGGCAGCTTAGGGGTTAGCGGGAGTACAGATACGCAGTATTTT. Its protein product is CAGSLGVSGSTDTQYF. The chain is built from TRBV7-9 and TRBJ2-3, with 9 bases lining up with TRBD2. The CDR3 spans 16 residues. The germline CDR1 and CDR2 sequences are SEHNR and FQNEAQ (reference sequence).

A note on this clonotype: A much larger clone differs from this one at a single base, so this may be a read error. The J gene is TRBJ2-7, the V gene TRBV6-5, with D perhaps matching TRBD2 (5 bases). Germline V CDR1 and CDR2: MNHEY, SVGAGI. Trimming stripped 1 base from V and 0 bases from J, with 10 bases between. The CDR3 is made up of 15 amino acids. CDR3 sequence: CASSYFLGSSYEQYF. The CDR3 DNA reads TGTGCCAGCAGTTACTTTCTGGGGAGCTCCTACGAGCAGTACTTC.

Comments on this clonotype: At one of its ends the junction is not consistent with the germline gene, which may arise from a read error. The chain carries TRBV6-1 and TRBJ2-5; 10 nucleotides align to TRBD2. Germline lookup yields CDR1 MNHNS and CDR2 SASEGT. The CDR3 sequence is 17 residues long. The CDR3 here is CASSDLWTSGSVETQYF. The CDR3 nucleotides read TGTGCCAGCAGTGACCTTTGGACTAGCGGTTCTGTGGAGACGCAGTACTTC.